These 21 T cell receptor beta chains were all obtained from the same sample, sequenced in a study of Graves' ophthalmopathy and Graves' hyperthyroidism. Investigators amplified TCR beta CDR3 regions from RNA transcripts. Second-round multiplex PCR followed a first-round RT-PCR using HTBI primers. MiXCR was run by TCRdb on the multiplex PCR reads, yielding one entry per CDR3 protein. The data contain around 590,000 distinct CDR3 sequences, about 40% of them singletons. The sequenced sample was peripheral blood or thyroid tissue (not recorded which). These TCRs come from an adult man with Graves' hyperthyroidism.

With regard to this clonotype: A much larger clonotype is one base distant, so this may be a read error. V is TRBV7-2 and J is TRBJ1-5; weak D call: TRBD1 (6 bases). The V gene's germline CDR1 is SGHTA and CDR2 FQGNSA. V was pared by 8 bases and J by 0 bases, with 14 bases between. This CDR3 comprises 15 residues. The CDR3 region has the DNA TGTGCCAGCGGCTACCGGGACATTAGCAATCAGCCCCAGCATTTT. It codes for CASGYRDISNQPQHF.

This clonotype appeared many times. The V gene is TRBV12-3 or TRBV12-4, the J gene TRBJ1-2; D is undetermined. This CDR3 is built from 14 residues. Trimming took 2 bases from V and 3 from J, leaving 10 bases between them. The CDR3 loop is CASSLSSGDYGYTF. CDR3 bases: TGTGCCAGCAGTTTATCAAGCGGAGACTATGGCTACACCTTC.

The table lists this clonotype with a few counts. The chain is built from TRBV19 and TRBJ1-2; 7 bases line up with TRBD1. CDR1 and CDR2 from the germline V gene are LNHDA and SQIVND (reference sequence). V lost 5 bases to trimming and J lost 2 bases; unmatched junction nucleotides: 11. The CDR3 is 16 amino acids. The CDR3 loop reads CASSAIHRGTNYGYTF. CDR3 nucleotide sequence: TGTGCCAGTAGTGCCATTCACAGGGGAACCAACTATGGCTACACCTTC.

This clonotype was seen only a few times. The chain combines TRBV5-1 with TRBJ2-7, with 10 bases that match TRBD2. The germline V gene has CDR1 SGHRS and CDR2 YFSETQ. This CDR3 spans 15 amino acids. V gave up 0 bases and J gave up 7 bases; unmatched junction bases: 7. The CDR3 spells CASSLESASGGEQYF. CDR3 nucleotides: TGCGCCAGCAGCTTGGAAAGCGCTAGCGGGGGTGAGCAGTACTTC.

A remark on this clonotype: A much larger clone lies a single base off, so this may be a read error. Because the CDR3 is missing its conserved closing phenylalanine or tryptophan, this is likely a read error. The rearrangement joins TRBV4-1 to TRBJ1-1; unclear D gene. CDR3 size: 13 residues. V was cut by 1 base and J by 10 bases, with 13 bases left in between. The germline gives CDR1 MGHRA, CDR2 YSYEKL. The CDR3 coding sequence is TGCGCCAGCAGCCAAGTGCCGGTCCAGCCAGCTTTCCTT. Its translation: CASSQVPVQPAFL.

This clonotype was recorded at least ten times. The chain has TRBV6-1 and TRBJ2-7, with D unclear. Trimming took 2 bases from V and 5 from J, leaving 7 bases between them. The CDR3 contains 12 residues. The germline CDR1 and CDR2 sequences are MNHNS and SASEGT. CDR3 amino acids: CASSEQVDEQYF. CDR3 nucleotide sequence: TGTGCCAGCAGTGAACAGGTGGACGAGCAGTACTTC.

At least ten counts were recorded for this clonotype. This chain links TRBV2 with TRBJ1-4, with D hard to call. The germline CDR1 and CDR2 sequences are SNHLY and FYNNEI. The V end lost 8 bases, the J end lost 0 bases, and 13 bases lay between the germline ends. The CDR3 extends over 15 amino acids. For the CDR3, the DNA is TGTGCCAGCCGGAGAGAGGCAGCAACTAATGAAAAACTGTTTTTT. It encodes CASRREAATNEKLFF.

As concerns this clonotype: In this CDR3 the conserved last residue, phenylalanine or tryptophan, is missing, so a read error is likely. It is unclear where the CDR3 begins or ends on the DNA, so no DNA is shown, and the CDR3 is as TCRdb lists it. V usage is TRBV12-3 or TRBV12-4 and J usage is TRBJ2-5. The CDR3 totals 11 residues, both ends included. The CDR3 region is CASSSDPPAYY.

This clonotype was detected many times. The V gene is TRBV12-3 or TRBV12-4, the J gene TRBJ1-5; the D is unclear. Trimming pared 3 bases from V and 7 bases from J, leaving 10 bases between. The CDR3 length is 13 residues. The CDR3 sequence is CASSLHTVQPQHF. The CDR3 DNA is TGTGCCAGCAGTTTGCATACGGTGCAGCCCCAGCATTTT.

Turning to this clonotype: Germline is not matched at one junction end, which may reflect a read error. Here the CDR3 reads CASSDSVVTGGSYEQYF. CDR3 DNA: TGTGCCAGCAGTGACTCAGTCGTAACAGGGGGCTCCTACGAACAGTACTTC. The chain is built from TRBV7-9 and TRBJ2-7; 9 bases fit TRBD1. Germline-derived CDR1 and CDR2 are SEHNR and FQNEAQ (reference sequence). The CDR3 totals 17 residues.

The sample holds many counts of this clonotype. The genes are TRBV29-1 and TRBJ1-2; TRBD1 matches at 7 bases. The CDR3 covers 13 residues. In germline, CDR1 is SQVTM, CDR2 ANQGSEA. The V gene end was trimmed by 7 bases and the J gene end by 6 bases; junction bases not matched to a gene: 11. The CDR3 coding sequence is TGCAGCGCTAAGACAGGGTGGAGACATGGCTACACCTTC. Its translation: CSAKTGWRHGYTF.

This chain uses TRBV30 with TRBJ1-2; D uncertain. V gave up 2 bases and J gave up 2 bases, with 12 bases separating them. CDR1 GTSNPN and CDR2 SVGIG come from the germline V gene (reference sequence). The CDR3 totals 14 residues. CDR3 sequence: CAWSTGLQNYGYTF. The CDR3 nucleotides read TGTGCCTGGAGTACCGGGCTGCAAAACTATGGCTACACCTTC.

This clonotype was picked up many times. V and J are TRBV29-1 and TRBJ1-1; weak D call: TRBD1 (5 bases). The CDR3 extends over 15 amino acids. The V gene lost 8 bases and the J gene lost 4 bases, with 23 bases spanning the gap. Germline V gene sequence: CDR1 SQVTM, CDR2 ANQGSEA. CDR3 residues: CSLSIPGTGGTEAFF. CDR3 coding DNA: TGCAGCCTTTCTATCCCAGGGACCGGAGGCACTGAAGCTTTCTTT.

This clonotype has just one count. The V and J genes are TRBV19 and TRBJ1-5, with a possible D match to TRBD1 (5 bases). Trimming pared 8 bases from V and 4 bases from J, leaving 18 bases between. The CDR3 spans 15 residues. The germline V gene encodes CDR1 LNHDA and CDR2 SQIVND (reference sequence). The CDR3 bases are TGTGCCAGTGGCGGCGCGGGGGGTGGAAATCAGCCCCAGCATTTT. It yields the protein CASGGAGGGNQPQHF.

This clonotype appeared a single time. The chain joins TRBV2 to TRBJ1-2; D possibly corresponds to TRBD1 (5 bases). Germline V CDR1 and CDR2: SNHLY, FYNNEI. V was cut by 9 bases and J by 8 bases, with 10 bases left in between. The CDR3 has 10 amino acids. The CDR3 DNA sequence: TGTGCCAGATCAGGGTCCGGCTACACCTTC. Translation gives CARSGSGYTF.

The chain couples TRBV20-1 to TRBJ1-1; D is ambiguous. This CDR3 spans 14 amino acids. The germline V gene has CDR1 DFQATT and CDR2 SNEGSKA (reference sequence). V lost 4 bases to trimming and J lost 0 bases, with 12 bases between them. The CDR3: CSAKPGVMNTEAFF. For the CDR3, the DNA is TGCAGTGCTAAACCGGGCGTCATGAACACTGAAGCTTTCTTT.

Ten or more counts support this clonotype. The chain combines TRBV7-8 with TRBJ1-1; D gene unclear. CDR1 and CDR2 from the germline V gene are SGHVS and FQNEAQ. V gave up 3 bases and J gave up 0 bases, with 5 bases separating them. The CDR3 consists of 13 residues. CDR3 DNA sequence: TGTGCCAGCAGCTTCGAGATGAACACTGAAGCTTTCTTT. Encoded protein: CASSFEMNTEAFF.

In its sample, this clonotype was seen many times. Here the CDR3 reads CASSPTPSSGYEQYF. Written as DNA, the CDR3 is TGTGCCAGCAGCCCGACCCCCAGTAGCGGTTACGAGCAGTACTTC. The V and J genes are TRBV4-2 and TRBJ2-7; maybe TRBD2 (6 bases). The V gene lost 4 bases and the J gene lost 4 bases, with 17 bases spanning the gap. CDR1 is LGHNA, CDR2 YNFKEQ, per germline. CDR3 length: 15 residues.

The rearrangement links TRBV29-1 to TRBJ1-5; 8 bases align to TRBD1. After removal of 4 bases from V and 1 base from J, the junction contained 6 bases not matched to a gene. Looked up from germline, CDR1 is SQVTM and CDR2 is ANQGSEA. This CDR3 has 15 amino acids. The DNA for the CDR3 is TGCAGCGTTGGGGACAGGTCATTAAGCAATCAGCCCCAGCATTTT. It specifies CSVGDRSLSNQPQHF.

Worth noting for this clonotype: A much larger clone lies a single base off, so this may be a read error. This chain uses TRBV10-3 with TRBJ1-3; perhaps TRBD1 as D (5 bases). V lost 5 bases and J lost 0, with 14 bases in between. This CDR3 is built from 16 residues. Germline CDR1 is ENHRY and CDR2 is SYGVKD. The CDR3 protein is CAISYSTGRSGNTIYF. The CDR3 nucleotides are TGTGCCATCAGTTACTCTACAGGACGCTCTGGAAACACCATATATTTT.

The chain is built from TRBV5-8 and TRBJ2-7; D is unresolved. CDR3 length: 13 residues. The ends were cut back, 4 bases at V and 3 bases at J, with 11 bases in the middle. Per the germline V gene, CDR1 is SGHTS and CDR2 is YDEGEE. The CDR3 sequence: CASSLDAYYEQYF. The CDR3 region has the DNA TGTGCCAGCAGCCTGGACGCCTACTACGAGCAGTACTTC.